This record concerns one T cell receptor (beta chain) sequence. This sample is drawn from a study of shared T cell receptors in the human thymus. The V gene's germline CDR1 is MDHEN and CDR2 SYDVKM. The CDR3 totals 12 residues. The V segment lost 8 bases and the J segment 10 bases; nucleotides outside the gene matches: 5. Only in-frame clones appear in the TCRdb table, and some are missing; sequencing was by immunoSEQ multiplex PCR. The repertoire consists of approximately 490,000 clones, with roughly 74% occurring once and the leading ten covering around 0.013%. These data were likewise used in another study, on human thymus T cells. As that study records: Resections were taken during corrective heart surgery, and the thymus tissue came from these. Related research examined unrelated individuals and reported that their thymic repertoires overlapped highly.

V is TRBV28 and J is TRBJ2-5, with 12 positions matching TRBD1. The TCR originated in a boy in the first two years of life with a congenital heart defect. Sequenced input: thymocytes. The CDR3 coding sequence is TGTGCCAGCGGGACAGGGGGCTATGACCAGTACTTC. Its protein is CASGTGGYDQYF.